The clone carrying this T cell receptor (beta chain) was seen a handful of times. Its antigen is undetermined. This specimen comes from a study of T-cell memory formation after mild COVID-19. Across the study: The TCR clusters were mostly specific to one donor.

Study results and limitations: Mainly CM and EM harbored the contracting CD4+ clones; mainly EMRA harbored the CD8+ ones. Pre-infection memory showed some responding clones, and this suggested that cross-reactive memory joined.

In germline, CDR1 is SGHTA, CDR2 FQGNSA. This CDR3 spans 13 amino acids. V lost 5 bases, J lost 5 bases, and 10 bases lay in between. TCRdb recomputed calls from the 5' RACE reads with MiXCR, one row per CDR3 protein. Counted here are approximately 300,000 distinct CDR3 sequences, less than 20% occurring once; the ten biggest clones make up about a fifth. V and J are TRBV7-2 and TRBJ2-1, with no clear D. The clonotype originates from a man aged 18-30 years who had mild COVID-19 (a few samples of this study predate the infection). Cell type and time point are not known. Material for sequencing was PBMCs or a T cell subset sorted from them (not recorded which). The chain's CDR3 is CASSPNWHNEQFF. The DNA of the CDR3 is TGTGCCAGCAGCCCCAACTGGCACAATGAGCAGTTCTTC.